This T cell receptor (beta chain) was identified in a study of beta chain features in type 1 diabetes. Study results and limitations: The cDNA sequencing approach could over-represent high-TCR-expressing cells. In every one of the four CD4+ subsets, TCRB CDR3s were moderately but significantly shorter in Type 1 diabetes patients.

Expressed TCRB transcripts were sequenced because the entire RNA isolate underwent reverse transcription. Clones were read by immunoSEQ multiplex PCR, and TCRdb kept only the in-frame ones, dropping some. The sample records about 370,000 clones, over 8.5% being singletons. As regards this clone: Its antigen is undetermined.

The sequence derives from a man aged 30 to 39 with type 1 diabetes. The sample was central memory CD4+ T cells from blood.

The CDR3 coding sequence is TGTGCCAGCAGTTTCTCCCGCAGGGGATTCACAGATACGCAGTATTTT. This codes for CASSFSRRGFTDTQYF. The V gene is TRBV28, the J gene TRBJ2-3; D is perhaps TRBD1 (6 bases). The CDR3 length is 16 residues. Germline V gene sequence: CDR1 MDHEN, CDR2 SYDVKM. V lost 3 bases to trimming and J lost 2 bases, with 15 bases between them.